Below are 32 T cell receptor beta chains sequenced from a single sample in a study of STAT5B mutations in CD4+ large granular lymphocyte leukemia (dated 2022 in TCRdb). The library was obtained by the immunoSEQ multiplex PCR assay. TCRdb carries this immuneACCESS record with in-frame sequences only. Its versions omit some clonotypes, under half of them owing to an unresolved V gene in the studies checked, with the rest unexplained. The sample table lists around 33,000 clones, 75% to 85% of them with a count of one. The ten biggest clones cover under 4.5% of the sample. Specimen: CD4+ T cells from blood buffy coats. The receptors originated from a human donor in good health.

This chain joins TRBV5-1 and TRBJ2-7, with 9 bases fitting TRBD1. The CDR3 is 14 residues long. The V gene end was trimmed by 0 bases and the J gene end by 2 bases; junction bases not matched to a gene: 0. The germline V gene encodes CDR1 SGHRS and CDR2 YFSETQ. CDR3 sequence reads: CASSLGQGAYEQYF. CDR3 sequence (DNA): TGCGCCAGCAGCTTGGGACAGGGGGCCTACGAGCAGTACTTC.

The V call is TRBV19, the J call TRBJ1-1; D perhaps matches TRBD1 (6 bases). The CDR3 spans 11 residues. CDR1 is LNHDA and CDR2 is SQIVND in the germline V gene (reference sequence). With 11 bases removed from V and 5 bases from J, the gap between germline ends came to 12 bases. This chain's CDR3 is CASQGRTEAFF. The CDR3 DNA reads as TGTGCCTCCCAGGGGCGGACTGAAGCTTTCTTT.

This chain joins TRBV2 and TRBJ1-1; no definite D call. From germline, CDR1 is SNHLY and CDR2 FYNNEI. V was pared by 0 bases and J by 5 bases, with 13 bases between. This CDR3 has 15 amino acids. The CDR3 region is CASSEARREWTEAFF. CDR3 DNA sequence: TGTGCCAGCAGTGAAGCGCGGAGAGAGTGGACTGAAGCTTTCTTT.

The chain employs TRBV28 and TRBJ2-5, with D perhaps TRBD1 (6 bases). The CDR3 runs to 13 residues. Germline CDR1 and CDR2: MDHEN and SYDVKM. Trimming stripped 5 bases from V and 2 bases from J, with 9 bases between. CDR3 in DNA: TGTGCCAGCAGTAGACAGGCTCAAGAGACCCAGTACTTC. Protein sequence: CASSRQAQETQYF. Full variable domain (remainder filled in from reference TRBV28 and TRBJ2-5): DVKVTQSSRYLVKRTGEKVFLECVQDMDHENMFWYRQDPGLGLRLIYFSYDVKMKEKGDIPEGYSVSREKKERFSLILESASTNQTSMYLCASSRQAQETQYFGPGTRLLVL.

The V and J genes are TRBV20-1 and TRBJ2-3, with unresolved D. The CDR3 is 11 amino acids. The germline V gene encodes CDR1 DFQATT and CDR2 SNEGSKA (reference sequence). V was shortened by 3 bases and J by 5 bases, with 6 bases between the two germline ends. The DNA of the CDR3 is TGCAGTGCTAGTCCGCTAGATACGCAGTATTTT. It codes for CSASPLDTQYF.

Here the CDR3 reads CASSGKTGEDTIYF. Here the CDR3 DNA reads TGTGCCAGCAGTGGAAAGACAGGGGAAGACACCATATATTTT. J is TRBJ1-3 and V is TRBV6-1; 8 positions match TRBD1. The CDR3 covers 14 residues. J lost 8 bases, V lost 4 bases, and 7 bases had no gene match. Per germline, CDR1 MNHNS and CDR2 SASEGT.

This chain connects TRBV19 to TRBJ1-5, with unresolved D. Germline V gene sequence: CDR1 LNHDA, CDR2 SQIVND (reference sequence). V was pared by 5 bases and J by 3 bases, with 8 bases between. The CDR3 loop spans 13 amino acids. The CDR3 nucleotides are TGTGCCAGTAGTCCCCGGGACAATCAGCCCCAGCATTTT. Amino acid sequence: CASSPRDNQPQHF.

The chain couples TRBV28 to TRBJ1-2, with 7 bases aligning to TRBD1. The ends lost 4 bases at V and 7 bases at J; junction bases unmatched: 3. Germline V gene sequence: CDR1 MDHEN, CDR2 SYDVKM. The CDR3 length is 12 residues. The CDR3 reads CASSSGGRGYTF. The CDR3, as DNA: TGTGCCAGCAGTTCAGGGGGTCGTGGCTACACCTTC.

This clone was observed a single time. V usage is TRBV9 and J usage is TRBJ1-4, with TRBD1 matching 8 bases. The CDR3 is made up of 16 amino acids. J gave up 4 bases and V 4 bases, and 9 bases lay outside the gene matches. The V gene's germline CDR1 is SGDLS and CDR2 YYNGEE. This chain's CDR3 is CASSPGPDRVNEKLFF. The CDR3 DNA is TGTGCCAGCAGCCCCGGACCGGACAGGGTTAATGAAAAACTGTTTTTT.

This chain uses TRBV4-3 with TRBJ2-7; D gene ambiguous. CDR3 length equals 14 residues. Germline V lookup: CDR1 LGHNA, CDR2 YSLEER. The V end was cut by 1 base, the J end by 3 bases, with 10 bases between. CDR3 amino acids: CASSQVPSNYEQYF. CDR3 DNA sequence: TGCGCCAGCAGCCAAGTTCCCAGTAACTACGAGCAGTACTTC.

The chain couples TRBV6-5 to TRBJ1-3; D ambiguous. Germline V gene data show CDR1 as MNHEY and CDR2 as SVGAGI. The CDR3 runs to 11 residues. Trimming removed 10 bases from V and 4 bases from J, with 8 bases in between. CDR3 in DNA: TGTGCCACTGGCACAGGAAACACCATATATTTT. Amino acids: CATGTGNTIYF.

The CDR3 protein is CASSPGTTGHYGYTF. The DNA of the CDR3 is TGTGCCAGCAGCCCCGGAACGACAGGGCACTATGGCTACACCTTC. The J gene is TRBJ1-2, the V gene TRBV7-2; 7 nucleotides align to TRBD1. The CDR3 runs 15 residues. The germline V gene encodes CDR1 SGHTA and CDR2 FQGNSA. The V segment lost 5 bases and the J segment 3 bases; nucleotides outside the gene matches: 9.

The chain recombines TRBV28 with TRBJ2-3, with D possibly being TRBD1 or TRBD2 (6 bases each). The CDR3 loop spans 16 amino acids. The ends were cut back, 7 bases at V and 3 bases at J, with 20 bases in the middle. Germline assignment: CDR1 MDHEN and CDR2 SYDVKM. Written as DNA, the CDR3 is TGTGCCAGCATCCGAGGGGGGCCTTGGGGGACAGATACGCAGTATTTT. The encoded protein is CASIRGGPWGTDTQYF.

The chain employs TRBV5-4 and TRBJ1-1; the D is unclear. The CDR3 contains 15 residues. The germline V gene has CDR1 SGHNT and CDR2 YYREEE (reference sequence). With 7 bases removed from V and 0 bases from J, the gap between germline ends came to 16 bases. In DNA form, the CDR3 reads TGTGCCAGCCACAATTTGGAGGCACTGAACACTGAAGCTTTCTTT. It is translated as CASHNLEALNTEAFF. Combining the CDR3 with reference TRBV5-4 and TRBJ1-1 gives the whole variable domain ETGVTQSPTHLIKTRGQQVTLRCSSQSGHNTVSWYQQALGQGPQFIFQYYREEENGRGNFPPRFSGLQFPNYSSELNVNALELDDSALYLCASHNLEALNTEAFFGQGTRLTVV.

The rearrangement joins TRBV7-2 to TRBJ2-7; D might be TRBD2 (6 bases). The CDR3 totals 15 residues. Trimming removed 2 bases at V and 0 bases at J, with 11 bases between. CDR1 is SGHTA, CDR2 FQGNSA, per germline. This CDR3 is CASSLLALSSYEQYF. The DNA of the CDR3 is TGTGCCAGCAGCTTACTAGCGTTGAGCTCCTACGAGCAGTACTTC. Drawing the rest from reference TRBV7-2 and TRBJ2-7, the complete variable domain is GAGVSQSPSNKVTEKGKDVELRCDPISGHTALYWYRQSLGQGLEFLIYFQGNSAPDKSGLPSDRFSAERTGGSVSTLTIQRTQQEDSAVYLCASSLLALSSYEQYFGPGTRLTVT.

The gene calls are TRBV6-1 and TRBJ2-1, with 7 bases matching TRBD2. Germline V lookup: CDR1 MNHNS, CDR2 SASEGT. V lost 4 bases, J lost 0 bases, and 9 bases stayed unmatched. The CDR3 contains 17 residues. CDR3 sequence (DNA): TGTGCCAGCAGTGGTGGACTAGGACAAAACTCCTACAATGAGCAGTTCTTC. Its protein is CASSGGLGQNSYNEQFF.

The J gene is TRBJ2-5, the V gene TRBV5-4; TRBD2 matches 7 bases. The trim removed 1 base at V and 2 bases at J, leaving 8 bases unmatched. The CDR3 covers 16 residues. The V gene's germline CDR1 is SGHNT and CDR2 YYREEE (reference sequence). The DNA for the CDR3 is TGTGCCAGCAGCTTGTATCAGGCGGGACTACAAGAGACCCAGTACTTC. Translation: CASSLYQAGLQETQYF.

The chain employs TRBV7-6 and TRBJ2-5; no reliable D call. CDR3 size: 14 residues. V lost 1 base, J lost 2 bases, and 8 bases lay in between. Germline V gene data show CDR1 as SGHVS and CDR2 as FNYEAQ. The CDR3 is CASSLVMQQETQYF. The CDR3, as DNA: TGTGCCAGCAGCTTAGTTATGCAGCAAGAGACCCAGTACTTC.

This rearrangement joins TRBV28 to TRBJ1-4; D ambiguous. Trimming removed 6 bases at V and 7 bases at J, with 15 bases between. Germline CDR1 reads MDHEN; CDR2 reads SYDVKM. This CDR3 is 14 amino acids long. CDR3 sequence reads: CASRALEGGEKLFF. The CDR3 DNA follows: TGTGCCAGCAGGGCCCTGGAGGGAGGTGAAAAACTGTTTTTT.

This sequence joins TRBV6-6 and TRBJ1-2; 9 nucleotides align to TRBD1. CDR1 is MNHNY and CDR2 is SVGAGI in the germline V gene (reference sequence). Trimming took 6 bases from V and 6 from J; bases not matched to a gene: 8. The CDR3 covers 14 residues. Here the CDR3 reads CASRDGQGRHGYTF. Here the CDR3 DNA reads TGTGCCAGCAGGGACGGACAGGGGAGGCATGGCTACACCTTC.

The V call is TRBV19, the J call TRBJ1-2; D call uncertain. The ends were cut back, 5 bases at V and 2 bases at J, with 6 bases in the middle. Looked up from germline, CDR1 is LNHDA and CDR2 is SQIVND (reference sequence). The CDR3 extends over 12 amino acids. In nucleotides, the CDR3 is TGTGCCAGTAGTTTCAAAAACTATGGCTACACCTTC. It codes for CASSFKNYGYTF.

The V gene is TRBV19, the J gene TRBJ2-3; 15 bases are a match to TRBD2. Germline trimming cut 4 bases from V and 6 bases from J; bases unmatched to any gene: 5. The CDR3 is 16 residues long. The germline gives CDR1 LNHDA, CDR2 SQIVND (reference sequence). CDR3 in DNA: TGTGCCAGTAGTAGCGGACTAGCGGGAGGGTTGGATACGCAGTATTTT. This codes for CASSSGLAGGLDTQYF.

This chain connects TRBV6-5 to TRBJ2-1; perhaps TRBD2 as D (5 bases). The CDR3 has 16 amino acids. Trimming shortened V by 2 bases and J by 4 bases, and 15 bases separated the two germline ends. Germline CDR1 MNHEY, CDR2 SVGAGI. The CDR3 nucleotides are TGTGCCAGCAGTTACCCATCAGTGAGCGGATACAATGAGCAGTTCTTC. As protein: CASSYPSVSGYNEQFF.

CDR3 loop: CASTQGLKNTEAFF. The CDR3 DNA reads as TGTGCCAGTACTCAGGGATTGAAGAACACTGAAGCTTTCTTT. The V and J genes are TRBV19 and TRBJ1-1, with D perhaps matching TRBD1 (5 bases). V was pared by 7 bases and J by 1 base, with 13 bases between. Germline V gene sequence: CDR1 LNHDA, CDR2 SQIVND (reference sequence). CDR3 length: 14 residues.

Points on this clone: Compared with germline, one end of the junction differs, possibly owing to a read error. V is TRBV7-8 and J is TRBJ2-1, with 12 bases matching TRBD2. Germline CDR1 is SGHVS and CDR2 is FQNEAQ. The CDR3 sequence is 14 residues long. The CDR3 DNA follows: TGTGCCAGCAGTTCCGGGACTAGCGGGCCCAAGAAAATCTTC. This gives the protein CASSSGTSGPKKIF.

The chain uses TRBV30 and TRBJ1-2; no firm D call. Trimming left V 3 bases short and J 1 base short, with 12 bases between. Germline V lookup: CDR1 GTSNPN, CDR2 SVGIG (reference sequence). This CDR3 is built from 14 residues. The CDR3 loop reads CAWSKVPNNYGYTF. The CDR3 bases are TGTGCCTGGAGCAAGGTACCTAATAACTATGGCTACACCTTC.

The chain recombines TRBV18 with TRBJ1-5; TRBD1 is a possible D gene (5 bases). V was clipped by 2 bases and J by 5 bases, with 7 bases between them. The CDR3 spans 13 residues. CDR1 is KGHSH and CDR2 is LQKENI in the germline V gene. As DNA, the CDR3 is TGTGCCAGCTCACCAAGCAGGGATCAGCCCCAGCATTTT. Amino acid sequence: CASSPSRDQPQHF.

The genes are TRBV11-2 and TRBJ2-7; maybe TRBD2 (6 bases). V was trimmed by 4 bases and J by 5 bases, leaving 24 bases between them. The CDR3 consists of 17 residues. Germline CDR1 and CDR2: SGHAT and FQNNGV. As DNA, the CDR3 is TGTGCCAGCAGCTGGGGCACTTACCGAGGGAGGTCCCACGAGCAGTACTTC. This codes for CASSWGTYRGRSHEQYF.

This chain joins TRBV28 and TRBJ2-5, with 9 positions matching TRBD2. Trimming took 1 base from V and 5 from J; bases not matched to a gene: 11. The CDR3 has 17 amino acids. Germline V gene lookup returns CDR1 MDHEN and CDR2 SYDVKM. CDR3: CASSLYGAGGPIETQYF. The CDR3 bases are TGTGCCAGCAGTTTATACGGGGCGGGAGGGCCTATTGAGACCCAGTACTTC.

This clone was seen a few times. V usage is TRBV5-4 and J usage is TRBJ1-2; 11 bases align to TRBD1. This CDR3 is built from 15 residues. With 4 bases clipped from V and 4 bases from J, the junction kept 6 bases outside the gene matches. The germline gives CDR1 SGHNT, CDR2 YYREEE (reference sequence). Written as DNA, the CDR3 is TGTGCCAGCAGCCCCTTAGGGACAGGGGGCTATGGCTACACCTTC. Translating it yields CASSPLGTGGYGYTF.

The V gene is TRBV7-2, the J gene TRBJ1-5; no reliable D call. Germline V lookup: CDR1 SGHTA, CDR2 FQGNSA. CDR3 size: 14 residues. The V end lost 1 base, the J end lost 10 bases, and 14 bases lay between the germline ends. The CDR3 nucleotides read TGTGCCAGCAGCTTAGTAGCGGCGGGGTCTCCCCAGCATTTT. It specifies CASSLVAAGSPQHF.

Comment on this clone: A read error may account for a junction end that differs from germline. This sequence joins TRBV25-1 and TRBJ2-7; D is possibly TRBD2 (6 bases). This CDR3 spans 14 amino acids. Germline assignment: CDR1 MGHDK and CDR2 SYGVNS. The CDR3 nucleotides are TGTGCCAGCAGTGACGCAGGGAGGCTCTACGGGCAGTACTTC. Its translation: CASSDAGRLYGQYF.